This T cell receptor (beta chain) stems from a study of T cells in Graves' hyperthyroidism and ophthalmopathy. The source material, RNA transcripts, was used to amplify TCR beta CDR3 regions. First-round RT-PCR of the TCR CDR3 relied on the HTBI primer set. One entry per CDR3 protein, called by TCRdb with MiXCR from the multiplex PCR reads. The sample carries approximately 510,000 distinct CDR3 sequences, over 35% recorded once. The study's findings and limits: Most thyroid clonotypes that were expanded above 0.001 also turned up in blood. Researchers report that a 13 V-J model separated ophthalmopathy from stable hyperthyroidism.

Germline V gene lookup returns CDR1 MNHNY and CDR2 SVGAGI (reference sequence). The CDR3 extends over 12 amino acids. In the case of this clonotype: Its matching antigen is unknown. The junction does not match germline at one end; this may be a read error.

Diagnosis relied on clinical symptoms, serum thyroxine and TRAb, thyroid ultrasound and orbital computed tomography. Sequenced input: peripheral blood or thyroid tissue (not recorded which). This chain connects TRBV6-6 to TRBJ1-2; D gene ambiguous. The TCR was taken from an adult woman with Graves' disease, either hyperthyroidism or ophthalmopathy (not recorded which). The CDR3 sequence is CTSSDLNYGYTF. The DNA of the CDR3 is TGCACCAGCAGCGACCTAAACTATGGCTACACCTTC.